This T cell receptor (beta chain) was captured in a study of somatic mutations in cytotoxic T cells in rheumatoid arthritis. In the study overall: The authors flow-sorted some V beta antibody-stained T-cell populations at nearly 100% purity, including V beta1+ cells that they sequenced for TCRB.

This table comes from immunoSEQ multiplex PCR, and its TCRdb copy is limited to in-frame clones, with some not included. Here the sample spans approximately 8,700 clones, about 80% being singletons. The CDR3 is 17 amino acids. The germline V gene encodes CDR1 MDHEN and CDR2 SYDVKM. V was cut by 2 bases and J by 4 bases, with 19 bases left in between. Findings of the study overall: A rise in CD8+ clonality with age was seen in rheumatoid arthritis patients but not in healthy controls. CD8+ T-cell clonality did not differ significantly between rheumatoid arthritis patients and age-matched healthy controls.

In the case of this clone: Its antigen is as yet unknown.

The rearrangement joins TRBV28 to TRBJ2-3, with D maybe TRBD2 (7 bases). The sample comprised CD8+ T cells sorted from blood. The receptor was derived from a woman between 45 and 60 years old in good health. CDR3 loop: CASSLSSGGPRADTQYF. CDR3 DNA sequence: TGTGCCAGCAGTTTAAGTTCCGGGGGGCCTAGAGCAGATACGCAGTATTTT.